This T cell receptor beta chain was observed in a study of T cells in Graves' hyperthyroidism and ophthalmopathy. The CDR3 is 14 residues long. The J segment lost 3 bases and the V segment lost 6 bases, leaving 5 bases of the junction unmatched. Amplification of TCR beta CDR3 regions used RNA as the template. The study used the HTBI primer set for a first-round RT-PCR of the TCR CDR3. TCRdb ran MiXCR on the multiplex PCR reads and lists one entry per CDR3 protein. The repertoire holds 660,000 or so distinct CDR3 sequences, with just under 45% as singletons. Patients having uncontrolled infection, another autoimmune disease, pregnancy or lactation were not included. In its sample, this clonotype was seen a few times.

The clonotype originates from an adult man with Graves' disease, either hyperthyroidism or ophthalmopathy (not recorded which). This sequence joins TRBV12-3 or TRBV12-4 and TRBJ1-5; 7 bases align to TRBD1. The sample comprised peripheral blood or thyroid tissue (not recorded which). In DNA, the CDR3 is TGTGCCAGCAGAGCCGACAGGGACAATCAGCCCCAGCATTTT. It specifies CASRADRDNQPQHF.